The clone carrying this T cell receptor (beta chain) was counted a few times. Germline V gene data show CDR1 as MNHEY and CDR2 as SVGEGT. The ends lost 6 bases at V and 3 bases at J; junction bases unmatched: 6. The CDR3 is made up of 14 amino acids. This record belongs to a study of blood T cells in healthy people across ages. Primed by a sample-barcoded 5' primer and a J-beta primer mix, a second PCR proceeded for about 7 to 12 cycles. TCRdb reprocessed the 5' RACE reads with MiXCR, giving one entry per CDR3 protein. The sample holds some 1,500,000 distinct CDR3 sequences; about 42% are singletons and the top ten take approximately 4%. Roughly 10 milliliters of peripheral blood were drawn from each donor into EDTA-treated tubes.

The receptor's source is a woman younger than 30 in good health. Sequencing was done on a sample of blood. V gene TRBV6-2 or TRBV6-3 combines with J gene TRBJ2-7; the match to TRBD2 covers 9 bases. CDR3 nucleotides: TGTGCCAGCAGCCCAGAGACTAGCGGCTACGAGCAGTACTTC. Translating it yields CASSPETSGYEQYF.